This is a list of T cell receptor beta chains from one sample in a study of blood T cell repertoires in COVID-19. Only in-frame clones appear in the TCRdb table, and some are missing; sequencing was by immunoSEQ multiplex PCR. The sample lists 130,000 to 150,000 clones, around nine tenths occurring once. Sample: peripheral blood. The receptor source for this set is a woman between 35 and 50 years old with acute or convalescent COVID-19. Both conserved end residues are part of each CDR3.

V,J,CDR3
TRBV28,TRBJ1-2,CASSLPGRGYTF
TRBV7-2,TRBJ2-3,CASSLVDANTQYF
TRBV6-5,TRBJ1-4,CASRPTGTVNEKLFF
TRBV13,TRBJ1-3,CASSLGLERSSGNTIYF
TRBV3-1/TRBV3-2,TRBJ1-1,CASSQGALTEAFF
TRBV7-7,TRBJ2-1,CASSLGQGFYNEQFF
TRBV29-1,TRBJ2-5,CSVGAGGTSGQETQYF
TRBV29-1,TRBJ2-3,CSVVDSDTQYF
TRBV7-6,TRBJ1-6,CASSTPGQNSPLHF
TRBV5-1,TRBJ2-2,CASSLAGGPGTGELFF
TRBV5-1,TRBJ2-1,CASSPSGTGDGEGQFF
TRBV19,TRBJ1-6,CASKGGTYNSPLHF
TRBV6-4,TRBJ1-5,CASSDRGSSNQPQHF
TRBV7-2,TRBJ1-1,CASSLETRTYTEAFF
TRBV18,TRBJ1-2,CASSPTGNYGYTF
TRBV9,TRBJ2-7,CASSRTSGTFKTYEQYF
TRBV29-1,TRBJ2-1,CSVEAQGAREQFF